The T cell receptor beta chain under discussion was sequenced for a study of blood T cell repertoires in COVID-19. Looking at the study overall: Samples representing acute and convalescent COVID-19 were sourced from the United States, Italy and Spain.

Two consecutive negative NP/OP PCR tests, clearance, or resolved symptoms defined Cohort 3 recovery. Original methodology: Nucleated cell number was recorded as an estimate derived from reference gene primer amplification. Assay used: immunoSEQ multiplex PCR; TCRdb lists only in-frame clones, some missing. The D gene and trimming were derived from the DNA, and the V and J assignments and clone size from that table. This sample has under 300,000 clones; about nine tenths occur once, and the top ten carry roughly a sixth. J gave up 5 bases and V 5 bases, and 13 bases lay outside the gene matches. This CDR3 spans 17 amino acids. Germline CDR1 is SGHVS and CDR2 is FNYEAQ.

The specimen was PBMCs or T cells enriched from blood (not recorded which). The clonotype was recovered from a man aged 18 to 29 who had recovered from COVID-19. The genes are TRBV7-6 and TRBJ1-4, with 8 positions matching TRBD1. The CDR3 loop is CASSQSPRGLTNEKLFF. Here the CDR3 DNA reads TGTGCCAGCAGCCAGAGCCCCAGGGGGCTCACAAATGAAAAACTGTTTTTT.